What follows are 12 T cell receptor beta chains derived from one specimen sequenced in a study of blood T cells in healthy people across ages. Then a second PCR, running about 6 to 12 cycles, was carried out with a sample-barcoded 5' primer and a J-beta primer mix. TCRdb re-derived calls from the 5' RACE reads in MiXCR, one entry per CDR3 protein. There are roughly 1.6 million distinct CDR3 sequences in the sample; around 36% occur only once, and 11% lies in the top ten. Sequenced input: blood. The receptors shown here come from a woman aged 30 to 39 in good health.

CDR3 sequence reads: CASSPGGCYGYTF. The CDR3 DNA is TGTGCCAGTTCCCCCGGGGGATGCTATGGCTACACCTTC. J is TRBJ1-2 and V is TRBV7-9, with D possibly TRBD1 on 5 matching bases. The CDR3 length is 13 residues. V lost 9 bases to trimming and J lost 4 bases, with 15 bases between them. The germline CDR1 and CDR2 sequences are SEHNR and FQNEAQ (reference sequence).

This clonotype was counted many times. The chain joins TRBV5-1 to TRBJ2-7; TRBD2 agrees at 10 bases. Germline V gives CDR1 SGHRS, CDR2 YFSETQ. V gave up 4 bases and J gave up 4 bases; unmatched junction bases: 2. CDR3 length: 13 residues. CDR3 coding DNA: TGCGCCAGCAGCAAGCGGGAGGGTTACGAGCAGTACTTC. This translates into CASSKREGYEQYF.

The rearrangement joins TRBV5-1 to TRBJ2-5; D is possibly TRBD1 (7 bases). V lost 4 bases and J lost 5, with 18 bases in between. Germline V gene lookup returns CDR1 SGHRS and CDR2 YFSETQ. This CDR3 contains 15 residues. CDR3 sequence reads: CASSPGTAGHETQYF. CDR3 coding DNA: TGCGCCAGCAGCCCCGGGACAGCGGGCCACGAGACCCAGTACTTC.

The V and J genes are TRBV2 and TRBJ1-2; D remains ambiguous. Germline assignment: CDR1 SNHLY and CDR2 FYNNEI. V dropped 6 bases and J dropped 8 bases, with 16 bases sitting between them. CDR3 length: 13 amino acids. Written as DNA, the CDR3 is TGTGCCAGCAGAATCGCTAGGGAGGGCGGCTACACCTTC. Translation gives CASRIAREGGYTF.

This clonotype has ten or more counts. V gene TRBV3-1 combines with J gene TRBJ2-7, with D possibly matching TRBD2 (6 bases). The germline V gene encodes CDR1 LGHDT and CDR2 YNNKEL (reference sequence). The CDR3 consists of 14 residues. The V end was cut by 0 bases, the J end by 1 base, with 7 bases between. The CDR3 here is CASSQDRGSYEQYF. In DNA form, the CDR3 reads TGTGCCAGCAGCCAAGATCGGGGGTCCTACGAGCAGTACTTC.

The chain is built from TRBV5-1 and TRBJ2-7; 8 nucleotides line up with TRBD1. CDR3 length equals 16 residues. J gave up 5 bases and V 0 bases, and 10 bases lay outside the gene matches. CDR1 SGHRS and CDR2 YFSETQ come from the germline V gene. CDR3 sequence: CASSLAEWTGRNEQYF. The CDR3 DNA reads as TGCGCCAGCAGCTTGGCAGAGTGGACAGGGAGGAACGAGCAGTACTTC.

In its sample, this clonotype was seen a few times. This chain connects TRBV5-1 to TRBJ2-7; 9 positions agree with TRBD1. The V segment lost 3 bases and the J segment 4 bases; nucleotides outside the gene matches: 14. CDR3 length: 17 amino acids. Germline values: CDR1 SGHRS, CDR2 YFSETQ. CDR3 bases: TGCGCCAGCAGCTGGGGACCTGGGACAGGGATAAATTACGAGCAGTACTTC. Protein sequence: CASSWGPGTGINYEQYF.

This chain links TRBV29-1 with TRBJ2-3; no reliable D call. The germline gives CDR1 SQVTM, CDR2 ANQGSEA. V lost 7 bases and J 5 bases, leaving 10 bases between the germline ends. The CDR3 is 11 amino acids. CDR3 sequence (DNA): TGCAGCGGCAATAATGGAGATACGCAGTATTTT. Translation: CSGNNGDTQYF.

This clonotype was detected many times. This chain connects TRBV27 to TRBJ2-5, with 10 bases matching TRBD1. The end of the DNA aligns better with TRBJ2-7, so the J call may be wrong. The CDR3 has 14 amino acids. The germline CDR1 and CDR2 sequences are MNHEY and SMNVEV (reference sequence). CDR3 in DNA: TGTGCCAGCAGTTCGGGACAGGGGCTGGGCGAGCAGTACTTC. The encoded protein is CASSSGQGLGEQYF.

This clonotype was counted only a few times. The J gene is TRBJ1-5, the V gene TRBV24-1, with D tentatively TRBD1 (5 bases). With 0 bases removed from V and 5 bases from J, the gap between germline ends came to 22 bases. CDR1 KGHDR and CDR2 SFDVKD come from the germline V gene. This CDR3 region has 19 residues. This CDR3 reads CATSDLLVPARRGDQPQHF. The CDR3 bases are TGTGCCACCAGTGATTTGCTTGTTCCAGCCCGGCGAGGGGATCAGCCCCAGCATTTT.

The J gene is TRBJ2-3, the V gene TRBV21-1; the table's TRBD2 call for D was not verified on the DNA. TRBV21-1 represents a pseudogene. This CDR3 comprises 18 residues. This chain's CDR3 is CASSGTSGGALGTDTQYF. The CDR3 nucleotides read TGTGCCAGCAGCGGGACTAGCGGGGGGGCCCTGGGCACAGATACGCAGTATTTT.

This clonotype was observed a few times. The chain couples TRBV4-1 to TRBJ1-4; 11 bases agree with TRBD1. CDR3 length: 14 residues. J gave up 8 bases and V 2 bases, and 1 base lay outside the gene matches. In germline, CDR1 is MGHRA, CDR2 YSYEKL. The CDR3 is CASSQRDRGEKLFF. CDR3 sequence (DNA): TGCGCCAGCAGCCAAAGGGACAGGGGGGAAAAACTGTTTTTT.